This T cell receptor (beta chain) was recorded in a study of blood T cell repertoires in COVID-19. Profiled with immunoSEQ multiplex PCR; TCRdb holds only in-frame clones, not every one. The data show 110,000 or so clones, 84% seen once. Looked up from germline, CDR1 is SGDLS and CDR2 is YYNGEE. Trimming shortened V by 3 bases and J by 6 bases, and 15 bases separated the two germline ends. The CDR3 extends over 14 amino acids. The J gene is TRBJ1-1, the V gene TRBV9; D remains ambiguous. The sequence was obtained from a woman between 45 and 65 years old with acute or convalescent COVID-19. The sample comprised peripheral blood. The CDR3 DNA follows: TGTGCCAGCAGCGAGGAGTGGAGTGATGCTGAAGCTTTCTTT. The encoded protein is CASSEEWSDAEAFF.